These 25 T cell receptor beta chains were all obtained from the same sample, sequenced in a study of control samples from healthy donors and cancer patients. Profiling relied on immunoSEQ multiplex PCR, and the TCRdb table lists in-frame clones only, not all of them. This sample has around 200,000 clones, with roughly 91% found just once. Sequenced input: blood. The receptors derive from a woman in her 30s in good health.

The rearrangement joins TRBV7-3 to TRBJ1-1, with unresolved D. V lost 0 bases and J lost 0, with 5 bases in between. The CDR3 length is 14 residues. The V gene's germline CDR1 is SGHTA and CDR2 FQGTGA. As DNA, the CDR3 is TGTGCCAGCAGCTTAACTTCAGTGAACACTGAAGCTTTCTTT. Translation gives CASSLTSVNTEAFF.

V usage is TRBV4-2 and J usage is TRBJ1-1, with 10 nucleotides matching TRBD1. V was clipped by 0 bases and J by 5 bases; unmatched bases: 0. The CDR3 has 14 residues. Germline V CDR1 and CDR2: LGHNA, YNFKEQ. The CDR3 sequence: CASSQEGQGTEAFF. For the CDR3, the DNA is TGTGCCAGCAGCCAAGAGGGACAGGGGACTGAAGCTTTCTTT.

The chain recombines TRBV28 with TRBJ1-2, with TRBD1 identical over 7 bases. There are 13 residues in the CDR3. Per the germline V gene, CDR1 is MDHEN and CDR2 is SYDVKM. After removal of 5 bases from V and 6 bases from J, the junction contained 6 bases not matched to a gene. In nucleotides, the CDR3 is TGTGCCAGCAGTACACCGGGACAGAATGGCTACACCTTC. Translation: CASSTPGQNGYTF.

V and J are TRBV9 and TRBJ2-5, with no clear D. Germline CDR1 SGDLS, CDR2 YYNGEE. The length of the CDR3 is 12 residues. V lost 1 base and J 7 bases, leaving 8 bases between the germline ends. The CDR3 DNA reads TGTGCCAGCAGCGTACTTTCGGGGACCCAGTACTTC. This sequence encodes CASSVLSGTQYF.

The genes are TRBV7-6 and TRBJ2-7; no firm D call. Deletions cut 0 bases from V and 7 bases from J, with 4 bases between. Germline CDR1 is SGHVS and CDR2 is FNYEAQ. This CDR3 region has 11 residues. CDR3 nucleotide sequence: TGTGCCAGCAGCTTAGCGAGGGAGCAGTACTTC. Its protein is CASSLAREQYF.

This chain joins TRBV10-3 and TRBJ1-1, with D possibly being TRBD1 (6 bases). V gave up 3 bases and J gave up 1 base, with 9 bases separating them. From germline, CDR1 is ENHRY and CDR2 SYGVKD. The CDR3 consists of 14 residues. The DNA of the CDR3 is TGTGCCATCAGTGACAGGGGCCCGAACACTGAAGCTTTCTTT. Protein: CAISDRGPNTEAFF.

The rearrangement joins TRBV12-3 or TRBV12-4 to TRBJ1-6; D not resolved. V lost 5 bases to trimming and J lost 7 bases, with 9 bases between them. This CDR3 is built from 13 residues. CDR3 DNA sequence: TGTGCCAGCAGTAACCACGGAAATTCACCCCTCCACTTT. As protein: CASSNHGNSPLHF.

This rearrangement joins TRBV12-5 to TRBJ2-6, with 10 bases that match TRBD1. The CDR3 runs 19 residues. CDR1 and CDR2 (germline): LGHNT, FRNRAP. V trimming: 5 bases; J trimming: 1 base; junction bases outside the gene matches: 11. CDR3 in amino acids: CASGLGQGVGMSGANVLTF. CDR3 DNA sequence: TGTGCTAGTGGTCTCGGACAGGGGGTAGGCATGTCTGGGGCCAACGTCCTGACTTTC.

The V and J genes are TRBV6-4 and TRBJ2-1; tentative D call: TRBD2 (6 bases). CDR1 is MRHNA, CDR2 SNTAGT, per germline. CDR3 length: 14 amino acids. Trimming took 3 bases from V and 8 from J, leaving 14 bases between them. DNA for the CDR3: TGTGCCAGCAGTGAGCGACTAGTCGGTTATGAGCAGTTCTTC. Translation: CASSERLVGYEQFF.

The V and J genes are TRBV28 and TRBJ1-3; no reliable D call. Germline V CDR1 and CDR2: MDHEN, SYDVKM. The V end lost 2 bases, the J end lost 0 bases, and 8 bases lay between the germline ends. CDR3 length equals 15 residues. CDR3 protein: CASSLQLHSGNTIYF. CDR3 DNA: TGTGCCAGCAGTTTACAGCTTCACTCTGGAAACACCATATATTTT.

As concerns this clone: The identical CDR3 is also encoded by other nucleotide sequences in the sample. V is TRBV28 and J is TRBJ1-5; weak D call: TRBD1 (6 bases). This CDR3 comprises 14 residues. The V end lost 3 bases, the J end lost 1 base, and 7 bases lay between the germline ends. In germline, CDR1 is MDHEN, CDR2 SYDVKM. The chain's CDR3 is CASSFGGSNQPQHF. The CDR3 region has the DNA TGTGCCAGCAGTTTTGGGGGCAGCAATCAGCCCCAGCATTTT.

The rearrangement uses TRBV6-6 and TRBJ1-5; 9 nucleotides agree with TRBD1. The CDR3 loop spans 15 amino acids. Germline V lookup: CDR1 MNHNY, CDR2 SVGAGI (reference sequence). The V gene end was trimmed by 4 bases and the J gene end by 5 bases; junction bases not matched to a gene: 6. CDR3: CASSWGQGIYQPQHF. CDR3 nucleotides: TGTGCCAGCAGTTGGGGACAGGGTATCTATCAGCCCCAGCATTTT.

The CDR3 DNA is TGTGCCAGCAGCTTAGGAGACACCTCTAACTATGGCTACACCTTC. Protein: CASSLGDTSNYGYTF. This chain links TRBV7-3 with TRBJ1-2; D unresolved. CDR1 and CDR2 (germline): SGHTA, FQGTGA. Trimming cost V 2 bases and J 0 bases, with 10 bases left between them. This CDR3 spans 15 amino acids.

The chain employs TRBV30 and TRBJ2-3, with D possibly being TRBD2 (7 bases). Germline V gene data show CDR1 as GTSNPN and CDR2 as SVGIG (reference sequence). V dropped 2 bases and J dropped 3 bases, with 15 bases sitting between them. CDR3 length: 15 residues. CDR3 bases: TGTGCCTGGAGTCTAGGGGGAGGGGGGACAGATACGCAGTATTTT. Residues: CAWSLGGGGTDTQYF.

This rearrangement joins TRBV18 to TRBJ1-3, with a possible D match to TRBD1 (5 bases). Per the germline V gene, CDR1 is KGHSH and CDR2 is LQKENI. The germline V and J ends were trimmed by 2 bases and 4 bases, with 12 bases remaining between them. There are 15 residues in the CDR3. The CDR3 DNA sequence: TGTGCCAGCTCACCATTCCAGGGTGAGGGAAACACCATATATTTT. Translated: CASSPFQGEGNTIYF. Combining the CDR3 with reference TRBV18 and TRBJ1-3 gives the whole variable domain NAGVMQNPRHLVRRRGQEARLRCSPMKGHSHVYWYRQLPEEGLKFMVYLQKENIIDESGMPKERFSAEFPKEGPSILRIQQVVRGDSAAYFCASSPFQGEGNTIYFGEGSWLTVV.

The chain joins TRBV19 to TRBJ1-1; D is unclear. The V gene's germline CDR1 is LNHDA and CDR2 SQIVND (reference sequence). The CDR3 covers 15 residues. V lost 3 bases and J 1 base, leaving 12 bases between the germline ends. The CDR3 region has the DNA TGTGCCAGTAGTATGTCGGTTTGGGAGAACACTGAAGCTTTCTTT. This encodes CASSMSVWENTEAFF.

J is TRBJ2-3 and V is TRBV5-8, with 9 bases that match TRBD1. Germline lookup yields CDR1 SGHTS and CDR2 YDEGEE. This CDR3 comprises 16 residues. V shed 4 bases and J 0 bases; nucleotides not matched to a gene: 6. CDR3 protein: CASSGGQGWSTDTQYF. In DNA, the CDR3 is TGTGCCAGCAGCGGGGGACAGGGATGGAGCACAGATACGCAGTATTTT.

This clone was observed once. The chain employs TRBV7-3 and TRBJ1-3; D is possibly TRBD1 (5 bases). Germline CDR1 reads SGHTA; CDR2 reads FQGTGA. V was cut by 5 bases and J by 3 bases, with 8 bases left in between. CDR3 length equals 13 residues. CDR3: CASSPDSGNTIYF. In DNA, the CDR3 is TGTGCCAGCAGCCCCGACAGTGGAAACACCATATATTTT.

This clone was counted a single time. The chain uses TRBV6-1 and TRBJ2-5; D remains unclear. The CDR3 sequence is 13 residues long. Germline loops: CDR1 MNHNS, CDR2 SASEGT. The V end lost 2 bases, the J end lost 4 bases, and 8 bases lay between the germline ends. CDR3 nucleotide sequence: TGTGCCAGCAGTGAACCCGCCGCAGAGACCCAGTACTTC. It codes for CASSEPAAETQYF.

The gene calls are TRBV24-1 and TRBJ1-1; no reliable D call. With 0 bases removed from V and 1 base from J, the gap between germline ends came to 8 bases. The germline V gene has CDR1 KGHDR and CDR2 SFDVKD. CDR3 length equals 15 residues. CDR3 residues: CATSDLPPGNTEAFF. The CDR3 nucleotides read TGTGCCACCAGTGATTTGCCCCCCGGGAACACTGAAGCTTTCTTT.

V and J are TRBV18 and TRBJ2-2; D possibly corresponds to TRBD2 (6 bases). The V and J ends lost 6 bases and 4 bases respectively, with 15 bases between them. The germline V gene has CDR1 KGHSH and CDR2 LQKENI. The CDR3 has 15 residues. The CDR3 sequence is CASSRVEGSTGELFF. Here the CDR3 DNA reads TGTGCCAGCTCCCGTGTGGAGGGGAGCACCGGGGAGCTGTTTTTT.

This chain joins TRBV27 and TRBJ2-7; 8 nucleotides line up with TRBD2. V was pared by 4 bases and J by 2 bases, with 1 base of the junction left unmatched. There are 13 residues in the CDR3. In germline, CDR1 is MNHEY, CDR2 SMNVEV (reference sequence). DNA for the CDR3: TGTGCCAGCAGTTACGGGGGGGCCTACGAGCAGTACTTC. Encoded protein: CASSYGGAYEQYF.

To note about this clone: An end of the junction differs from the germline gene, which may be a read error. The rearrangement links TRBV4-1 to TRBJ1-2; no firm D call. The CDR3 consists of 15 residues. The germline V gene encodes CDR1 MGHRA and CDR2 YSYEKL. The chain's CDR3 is CASSQRTDSNYGHTF. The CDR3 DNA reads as TGCGCCAGCAGCCAGAGGACGGACTCTAACTATGGCCACACCTTC.

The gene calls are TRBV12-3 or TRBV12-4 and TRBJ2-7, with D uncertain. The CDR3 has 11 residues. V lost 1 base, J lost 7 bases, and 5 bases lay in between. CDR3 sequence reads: CASSLGVEQYF. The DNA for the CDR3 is TGTGCCAGCAGTTTAGGGGTTGAGCAGTACTTC.

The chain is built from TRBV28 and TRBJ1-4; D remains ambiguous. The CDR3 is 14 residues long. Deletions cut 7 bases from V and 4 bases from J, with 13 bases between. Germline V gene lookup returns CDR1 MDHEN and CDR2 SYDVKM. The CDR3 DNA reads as TGTGCCAGCACCCCCCTGGCCCGTAATGAAAAACTGTTTTTT. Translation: CASTPLARNEKLFF.